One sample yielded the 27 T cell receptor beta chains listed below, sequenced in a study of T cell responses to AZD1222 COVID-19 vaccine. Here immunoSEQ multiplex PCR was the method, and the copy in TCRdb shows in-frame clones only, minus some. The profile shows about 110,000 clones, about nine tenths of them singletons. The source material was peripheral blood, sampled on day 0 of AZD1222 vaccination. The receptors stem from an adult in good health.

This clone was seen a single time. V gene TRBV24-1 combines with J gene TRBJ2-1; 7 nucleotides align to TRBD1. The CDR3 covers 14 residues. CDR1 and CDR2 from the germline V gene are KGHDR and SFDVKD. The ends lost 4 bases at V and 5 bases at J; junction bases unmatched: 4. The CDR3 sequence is CATSEQGRNNEQFF. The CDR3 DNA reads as TGTGCCACCAGTGAACAGGGGAGAAACAATGAGCAGTTCTTC.

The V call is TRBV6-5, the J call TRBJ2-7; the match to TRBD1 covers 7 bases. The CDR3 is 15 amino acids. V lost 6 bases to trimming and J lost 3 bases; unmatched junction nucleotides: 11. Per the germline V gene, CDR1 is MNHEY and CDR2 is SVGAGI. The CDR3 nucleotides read TGTGCCAGCAGCACAACAGGGGCCAGGGGCTACGAGCAGTACTTC. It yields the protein CASSTTGARGYEQYF.

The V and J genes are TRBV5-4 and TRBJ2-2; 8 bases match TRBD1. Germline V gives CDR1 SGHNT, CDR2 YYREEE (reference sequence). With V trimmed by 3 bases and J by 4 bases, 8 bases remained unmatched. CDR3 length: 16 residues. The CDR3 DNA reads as TGTGCCAGCAGCTCCGGACAGGGACCCCTCACCGGGGAGCTGTTTTTT. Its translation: CASSSGQGPLTGELFF.

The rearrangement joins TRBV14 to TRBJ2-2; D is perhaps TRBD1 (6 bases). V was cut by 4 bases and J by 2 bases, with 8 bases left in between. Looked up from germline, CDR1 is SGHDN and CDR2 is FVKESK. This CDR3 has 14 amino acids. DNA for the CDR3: TGTGCCAGCAGCCCCGGGACAAACACCGGGGAGCTGTTTTTT. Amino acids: CASSPGTNTGELFF.

The CDR3 bases are TGTGCCAGCTCAACAGGGACAGGGGTGAACACTGAAGCTTTCTTT. It codes for CASSTGTGVNTEAFF. The chain links TRBV18 to TRBJ1-1, with 10 bases fitting TRBD1. V was pared by 5 bases and J by 0 bases, with 3 bases of the junction left unmatched. The CDR3 is 15 residues long. Germline loops: CDR1 KGHSH, CDR2 LQKENI.

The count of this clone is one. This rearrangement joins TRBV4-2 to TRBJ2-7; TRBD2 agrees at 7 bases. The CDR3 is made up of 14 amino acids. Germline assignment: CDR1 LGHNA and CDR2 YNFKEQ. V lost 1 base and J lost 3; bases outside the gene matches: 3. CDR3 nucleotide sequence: TGTGCCAGCAGCCAAGTTGGGACTATCTACGAGCAGTACTTC. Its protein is CASSQVGTIYEQYF.

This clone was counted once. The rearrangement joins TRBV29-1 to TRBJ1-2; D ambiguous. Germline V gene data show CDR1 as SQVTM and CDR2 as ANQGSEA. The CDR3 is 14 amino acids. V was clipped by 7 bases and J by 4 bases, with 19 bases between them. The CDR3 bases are TGCAGCGGGTTCGACGTGGGCGGGAGCTATGGCTACACCTTC. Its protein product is CSGFDVGGSYGYTF. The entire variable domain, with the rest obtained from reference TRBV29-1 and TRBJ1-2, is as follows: SAVISQKPSRDICQRGTSLTIQCQVDSQVTMMFWYRQQPGQSLTLIATANQGSEATYESGFVIDKFPISRPNLTFSTLTVSNMSPEDSSIYLCSGFDVGGSYGYTFGSGTRLTVV.

CDR3 protein: CASHRTGDYNEQFF. The CDR3 bases are TGTGCCAGCCACCGGACAGGGGACTACAATGAGCAGTTCTTC. This rearrangement joins TRBV6-5 to TRBJ2-1, with 9 bases aligning to TRBD1. Per germline, CDR1 MNHEY and CDR2 SVGAGI. The CDR3 runs to 14 residues. V trimming: 8 bases; J trimming: 3 bases; junction bases outside the gene matches: 5.

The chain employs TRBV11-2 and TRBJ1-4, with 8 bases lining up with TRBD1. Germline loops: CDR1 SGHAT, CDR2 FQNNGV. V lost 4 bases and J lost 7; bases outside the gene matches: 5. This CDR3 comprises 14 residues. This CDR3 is CASSSDRGAEKLFF. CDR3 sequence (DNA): TGTGCCAGCAGCTCAGACAGGGGTGCTGAAAAACTGTTTTTT.

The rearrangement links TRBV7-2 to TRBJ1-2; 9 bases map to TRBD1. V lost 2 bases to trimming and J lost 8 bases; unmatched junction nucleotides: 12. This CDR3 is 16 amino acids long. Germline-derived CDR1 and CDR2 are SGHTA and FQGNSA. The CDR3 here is CASSLQSGTGFGGYTF. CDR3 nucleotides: TGTGCCAGCAGCTTACAGTCCGGGACAGGGTTTGGGGGCTACACCTTC.

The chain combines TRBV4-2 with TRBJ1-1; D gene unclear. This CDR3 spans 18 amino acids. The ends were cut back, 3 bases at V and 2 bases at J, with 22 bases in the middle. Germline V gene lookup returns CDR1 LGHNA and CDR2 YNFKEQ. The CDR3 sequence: CASSHDFRRGLSNTEAFF. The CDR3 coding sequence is TGTGCCAGCAGCCATGACTTTAGGAGAGGGTTATCCAACACTGAAGCTTTCTTT.

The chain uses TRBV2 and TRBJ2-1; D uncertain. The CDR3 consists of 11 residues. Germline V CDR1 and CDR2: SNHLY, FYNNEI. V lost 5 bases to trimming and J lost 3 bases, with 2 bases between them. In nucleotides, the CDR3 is TGTGCCAGCAGTAACTACAATGAGCAGTTCTTC. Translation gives CASSNYNEQFF.

CDR3 sequence reads: CASSLVGQDNYGYTF. The DNA for the CDR3 is TGTGCCAGCAGCTTAGTAGGACAAGACAACTATGGCTACACCTTC. The J gene is TRBJ1-2, the V gene TRBV11-2; possible D gene TRBD1, 5 bases. V was clipped by 1 base and J by 2 bases, with 11 bases between them. Looked up from germline, CDR1 is SGHAT and CDR2 is FQNNGV. The CDR3 spans 15 residues.

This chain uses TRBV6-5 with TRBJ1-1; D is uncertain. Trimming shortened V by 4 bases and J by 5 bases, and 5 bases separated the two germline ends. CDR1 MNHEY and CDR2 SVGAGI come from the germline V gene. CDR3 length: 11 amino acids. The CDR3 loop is CASSFLTEAFF. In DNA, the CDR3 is TGTGCCAGCAGTTTTTTGACTGAAGCTTTCTTT.

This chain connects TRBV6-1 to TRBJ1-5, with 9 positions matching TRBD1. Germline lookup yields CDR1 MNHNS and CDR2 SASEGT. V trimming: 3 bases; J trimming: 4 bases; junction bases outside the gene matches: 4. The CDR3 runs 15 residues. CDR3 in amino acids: CASSESGTGNQPQHF. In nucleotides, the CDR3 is TGTGCCAGCAGTGAGTCCGGGACAGGGAATCAGCCCCAGCATTTT.

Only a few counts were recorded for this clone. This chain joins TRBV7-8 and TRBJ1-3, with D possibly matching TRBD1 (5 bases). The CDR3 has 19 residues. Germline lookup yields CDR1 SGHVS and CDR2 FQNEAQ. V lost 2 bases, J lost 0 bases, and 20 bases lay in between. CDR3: CASSLMGGAGEGSGNTIYF. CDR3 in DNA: TGTGCCAGCAGCTTAATGGGAGGGGCGGGGGAAGGCTCTGGAAACACCATATATTTT.

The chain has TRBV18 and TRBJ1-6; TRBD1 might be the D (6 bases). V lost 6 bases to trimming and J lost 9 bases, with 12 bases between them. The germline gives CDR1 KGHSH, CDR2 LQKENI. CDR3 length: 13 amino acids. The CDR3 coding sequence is TGTGCCAGCTCCCCGGGACATACTTCACCCCTCCACTTT. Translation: CASSPGHTSPLHF.

The CDR3 here is CASSEQSNQPQHF. The DNA for the CDR3 is TGTGCCAGCAGCGAACAAAGCAATCAGCCCCAGCATTTT. The V gene is TRBV7-9, the J gene TRBJ1-5; D is uncertain. This CDR3 spans 13 amino acids. Germline assignment: CDR1 SEHNR and CDR2 FQNEAQ (reference sequence). Trimming pared 5 bases from V and 1 base from J, leaving 6 bases between.

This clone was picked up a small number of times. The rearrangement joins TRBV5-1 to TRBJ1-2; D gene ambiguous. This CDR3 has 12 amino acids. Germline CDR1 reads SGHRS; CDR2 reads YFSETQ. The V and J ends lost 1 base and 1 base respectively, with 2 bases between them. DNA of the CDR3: TGCGCCAGCAGCTTGCATAACTATGGCTACACCTTC. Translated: CASSLHNYGYTF.

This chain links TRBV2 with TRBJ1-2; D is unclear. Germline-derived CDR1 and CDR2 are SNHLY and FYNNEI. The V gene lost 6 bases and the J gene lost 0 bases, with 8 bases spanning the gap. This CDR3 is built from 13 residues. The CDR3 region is CASRPGANYGYTF. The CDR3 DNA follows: TGTGCCAGCAGGCCCGGAGCTAACTATGGCTACACCTTC.

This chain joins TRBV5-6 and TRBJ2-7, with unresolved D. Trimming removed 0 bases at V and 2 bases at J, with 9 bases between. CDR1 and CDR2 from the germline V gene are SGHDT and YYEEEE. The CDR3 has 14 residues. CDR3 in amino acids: CASSLAGRPYEQYF. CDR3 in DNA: TGTGCCAGCAGCTTGGCAGGCAGGCCCTACGAGCAGTACTTC.

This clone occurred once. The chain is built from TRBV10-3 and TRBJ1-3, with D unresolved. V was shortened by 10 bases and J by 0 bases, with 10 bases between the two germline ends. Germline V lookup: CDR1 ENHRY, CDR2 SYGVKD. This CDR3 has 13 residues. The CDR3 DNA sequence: TGTGCCACCGGACTGAACTCTGGAAACACCATATATTTT. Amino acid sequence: CATGLNSGNTIYF.

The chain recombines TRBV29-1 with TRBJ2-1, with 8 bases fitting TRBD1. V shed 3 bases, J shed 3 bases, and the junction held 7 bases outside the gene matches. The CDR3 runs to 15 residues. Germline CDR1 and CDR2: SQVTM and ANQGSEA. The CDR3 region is CSVDSGRGLYNEQFF. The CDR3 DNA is TGCAGCGTTGATTCCGGCAGGGGGCTCTACAATGAGCAGTTCTTC.

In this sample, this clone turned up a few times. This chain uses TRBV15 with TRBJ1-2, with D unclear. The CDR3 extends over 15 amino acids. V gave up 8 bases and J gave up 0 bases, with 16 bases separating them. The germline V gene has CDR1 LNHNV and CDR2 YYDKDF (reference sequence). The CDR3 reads CATGRDRDSNYGYTF. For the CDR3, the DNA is TGTGCCACCGGGCGGGATAGGGATTCTAACTATGGCTACACCTTC.

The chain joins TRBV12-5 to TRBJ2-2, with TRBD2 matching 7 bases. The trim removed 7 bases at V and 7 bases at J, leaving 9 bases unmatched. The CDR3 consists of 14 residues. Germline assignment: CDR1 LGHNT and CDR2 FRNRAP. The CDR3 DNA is TGTGCTAGTGCTGGGGAGGGTTACGTCGGGGAGCTGTTTTTT. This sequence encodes CASAGEGYVGELFF.

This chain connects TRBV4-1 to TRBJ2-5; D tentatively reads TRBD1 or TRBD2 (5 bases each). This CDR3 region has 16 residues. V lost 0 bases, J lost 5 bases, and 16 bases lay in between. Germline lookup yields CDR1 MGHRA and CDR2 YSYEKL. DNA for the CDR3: TGCGCCAGCAGCCAAGAAGGGAAGAGTTGGGGGGAGACCCAGTACTTC. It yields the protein CASSQEGKSWGETQYF.

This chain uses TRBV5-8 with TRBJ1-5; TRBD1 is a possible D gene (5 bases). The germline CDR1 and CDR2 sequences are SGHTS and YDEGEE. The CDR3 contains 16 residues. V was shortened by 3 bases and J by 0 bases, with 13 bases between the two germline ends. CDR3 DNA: TGTGCCAGCAGCTCCGGGACCCTTTATAGCAATCAGCCCCAGCATTTT. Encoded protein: CASSSGTLYSNQPQHF.